This T cell receptor beta chain was sequenced in a study of T-cell reconstitution after alpha-beta-depleted transplantation in children. The CDR3 has 15 amino acids. CDR1 is MGHRA, CDR2 YSYEKL, per germline. The V and J ends lost 6 bases and 3 bases, in that order; junction bases with no gene match: 6. This clonotype was seen a handful of times. What it binds is not known. Study outcomes and limitations: Surviving recipient T cells and thymic progenitors underlay high day-60 TCRbeta diversity in some patients.

The authors prepared the TCRbeta library with unique molecular identifiers. TCRdb analysed the PCR reads with MiXCR anew, one entry per CDR3 protein. This table holds over 15,000 distinct CDR3 sequences, roughly 8% found once. The V gene is TRBV4-1, the J gene TRBJ2-2, with 8 nucleotides matching TRBD1. Material: PBMCs, mostly from graft donor cells, obtained 60 days after TCRalphabeta/CD19-depleted stem cell transplant. This receptor was taken from a boy younger than two who had a stem cell transplant for Wiskott-Aldrich syndrome, so the T cells may come from the graft donor. The CDR3 here is CASSHLTGDTGELFF. DNA of the CDR3: TGCGCCAGCAGTCATCTGACAGGGGACACCGGGGAGCTGTTTTTT.